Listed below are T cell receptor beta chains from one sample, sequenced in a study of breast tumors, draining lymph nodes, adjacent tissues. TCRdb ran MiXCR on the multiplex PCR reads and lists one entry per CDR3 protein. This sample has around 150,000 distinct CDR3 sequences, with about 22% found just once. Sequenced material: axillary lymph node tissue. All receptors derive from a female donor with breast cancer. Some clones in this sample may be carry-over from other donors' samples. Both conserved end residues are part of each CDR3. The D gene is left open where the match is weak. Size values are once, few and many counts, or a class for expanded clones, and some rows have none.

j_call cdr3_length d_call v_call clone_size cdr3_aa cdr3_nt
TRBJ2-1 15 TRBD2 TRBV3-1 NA CASSQDHTSANEQFF TGTGCCAGCAGCCAAGACCACACTAGCGCCAATGAGCAGTTCTTC
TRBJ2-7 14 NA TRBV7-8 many CASSPRAKPYEQYF TGTGCCAGCAGCCCACGGGCTAAACCCTACGAGCAGTACTTC
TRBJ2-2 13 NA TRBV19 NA CASSPANTRELFF TGTGCCAGTAGCCCGGCGAACACCAGGGAGCTGTTTTTT
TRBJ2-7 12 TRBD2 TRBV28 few CALTGTSGEQYF TGTGCCCTCACGGGGACTAGCGGCGAGCAGTACTTC
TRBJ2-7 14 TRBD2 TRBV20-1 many CSASSAGGSYEQYF TGCAGTGCCTCTTCAGCGGGAGGGTCCTACGAGCAGTACTTC
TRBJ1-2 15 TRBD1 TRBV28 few CASTPSGGVNYGYTF TGTGCCAGCACCCCCTCAGGGGGCGTTAACTATGGCTACACCTTC
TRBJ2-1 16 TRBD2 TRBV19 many CASSPRLAGGDNEQFF TGTGCCAGTAGTCCAAGACTAGCGGGAGGGGACAATGAGCAGTTCTTC
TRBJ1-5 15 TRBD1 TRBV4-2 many CASSRTGRIEQPQHF TGTGCCAGCAGCCGGACAGGGAGGATTGAGCAGCCCCAGCATTTT
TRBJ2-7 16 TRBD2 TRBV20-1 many CSARGSRTSGAYEQYF TGCAGTGCTAGGGGGTCCCGGACTAGCGGAGCCTACGAGCAGTACTTC
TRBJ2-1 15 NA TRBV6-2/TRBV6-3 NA CASSLFQGGFNEQFF TGTGCCAGCAGCCTCTTCCAGGGGGGATTCAATGAGCAGTTCTTC
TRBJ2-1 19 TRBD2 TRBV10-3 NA CAISEPWTSGREHHNEQFF TGTGCCATCAGTGAGCCTTGGACTAGCGGGAGGGAACATCACAATGAGCAGTTCTTC
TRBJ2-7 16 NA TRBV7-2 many CASSLAGGGSSYEQYF TGTGCCAGCAGCTTAGCGGGAGGGGGAAGCTCCTACGAGCAGTACTTC
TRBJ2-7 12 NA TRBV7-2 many CASSSRLGEQYF TGTGCCAGCAGCTCCAGGTTGGGTGAGCAGTACTTC
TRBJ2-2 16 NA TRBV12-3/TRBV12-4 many CASSFGGPRNTGELFF TGTGCCAGCAGTTTTGGCGGGCCCAGGAACACCGGGGAGCTGTTTTTT
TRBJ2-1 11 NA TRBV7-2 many CASSLSGKQFF TGTGCCAGCAGCTTAAGTGGGAAGCAGTTCTTC
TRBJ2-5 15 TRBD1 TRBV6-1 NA CASSAEGTGARAQYF TGTGCCAGCAGTGCGGAGGGGACAGGCGCCAGGGCCCAGTACTTC
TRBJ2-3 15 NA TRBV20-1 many CSARDDSSSTDTQYF TGCAGTGCTAGGGACGACAGCTCTAGCACAGATACGCAGTATTTT
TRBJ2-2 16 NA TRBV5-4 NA CASSHDRQANTEELFF TGTGCCAGCAGCCATGACAGGCAGGCGAACACCGAGGAGCTGTTTTTT
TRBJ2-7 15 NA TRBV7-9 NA CASSLEPLRSYEQYF TGTGCCAGCAGCTTAGAGCCCCTAAGGTCCTACGAGCAGTACTTC
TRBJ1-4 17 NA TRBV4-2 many CASSPMDPHRANEKLFF TGTGCCAGCAGCCCCATGGACCCTCATCGGGCTAATGAAAAACTGTTTTTT
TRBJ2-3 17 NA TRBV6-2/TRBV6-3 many CASRTKRSPGRTDTQYF TGTGCCAGCCGTACCAAACGAAGTCCAGGGAGGACAGATACGCAGTATTTT
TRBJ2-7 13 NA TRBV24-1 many CATGDIDSYEQYF TGTGCCACCGGCGACATAGACTCCTACGAGCAGTACTTC
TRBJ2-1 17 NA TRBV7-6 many CASSLEEISSSYNEQFF TGTGCCAGCAGCTTAGAGGAGATCTCAAGCTCCTACAATGAGCAGTTCTTC
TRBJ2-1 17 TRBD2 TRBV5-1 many CASSTSSSGLAYNEQFF TGCGCCAGCAGCACTAGTAGTTCGGGACTAGCCTACAATGAGCAGTTCTTC
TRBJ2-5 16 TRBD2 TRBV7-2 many CASSLDGTSGRGTQYF TGTGCCAGCAGCTTAGACGGGACTAGCGGGAGAGGGACCCAGTACTTC
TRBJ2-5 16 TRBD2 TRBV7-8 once CASSVGTSGVASAQYF TGTGCCAGCAGCGTAGGGACTAGCGGGGTAGCGAGCGCCCAGTACTTC
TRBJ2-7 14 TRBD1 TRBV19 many CASSLRDRVWEQYF TGTGCCAGTAGCCTACGGGACAGGGTTTGGGAGCAGTACTTC
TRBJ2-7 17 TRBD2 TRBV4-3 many CASSQEGRGLAHYEQYF TGCGCCAGCAGCCAAGAGGGGAGGGGCCTAGCGCACTACGAGCAGTACTTC
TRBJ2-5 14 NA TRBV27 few CASSVTGSQETQYF TGTGCCAGCAGTGTAACGGGAAGCCAAGAGACCCAGTACTTC
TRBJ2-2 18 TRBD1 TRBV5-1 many CASSYPGQMFANTGELFF TGCGCCAGCAGTTATCCGGGACAGATGTTCGCGAACACCGGGGAGCTGTTTTTT
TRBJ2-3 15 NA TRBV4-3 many CASSQDWRSTDTQYF TGCGCCAGCAGCCAAGATTGGCGCTCCACAGATACGCAGTATTTT
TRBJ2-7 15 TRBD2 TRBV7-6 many CASSAGTSDSYEQYF TGTGCCAGCAGCGCCGGGACTAGCGACTCCTACGAGCAGTACTTC
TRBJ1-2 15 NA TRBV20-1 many CSARDLGDANYGYTF TGCAGTGCTAGAGATTTGGGGGATGCTAACTATGGCTACACCTTC
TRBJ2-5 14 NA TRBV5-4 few CASNRGGVGETQYF TGTGCCAGCAATAGGGGGGGTGTTGGAGAGACCCAGTACTTC
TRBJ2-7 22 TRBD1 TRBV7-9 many CASSPSPGQIYVTDSSLYEQYF TGTGCCAGCAGCCCCTCCCCGGGACAGATTTACGTTACCGATAGTTCCCTCTACGAGCAGTACTTC
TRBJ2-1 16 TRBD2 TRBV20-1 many CSARDPLAGGSSEQFF TGCAGTGCTAGAGATCCCCTAGCGGGAGGATCTAGTGAGCAGTTCTTC
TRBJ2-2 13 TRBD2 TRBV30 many CASNSGRGGELFF TGTGCCTCGAATAGCGGGAGAGGCGGGGAGCTGTTTTTT
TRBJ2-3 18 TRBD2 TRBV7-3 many CASSSGTSGRGKTDTQYF TGTGCCAGCAGCTCCGGGACTAGCGGGAGAGGCAAAACAGATACGCAGTATTTT
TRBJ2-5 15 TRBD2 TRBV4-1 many CASSQEGGGGETQYF TGCGCCAGCAGCCAAGAGGGCGGCGGGGGGGAGACCCAGTACTTC
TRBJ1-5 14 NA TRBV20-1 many CSVRDQGGNQPQHF TGCAGTGTCAGAGATCAGGGCGGCAATCAGCCCCAGCATTTT
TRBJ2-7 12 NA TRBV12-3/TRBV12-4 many CASSWDFYEQYF TGTGCCAGCAGTTGGGACTTCTACGAGCAGTACTTC
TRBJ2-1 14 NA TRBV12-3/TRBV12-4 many CASTLGGSHNEQFF TGTGCCAGCACCCTCGGGGGCAGCCACAATGAGCAGTTCTTC
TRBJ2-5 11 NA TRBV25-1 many CATQGIGTQYF TGTGCCACCCAGGGTATCGGGACCCAGTACTTC
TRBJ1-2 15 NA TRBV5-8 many CASSLLGQLNYGYTF TGTGCCAGCAGCCTACTTGGACAGCTGAACTATGGCTACACCTTC